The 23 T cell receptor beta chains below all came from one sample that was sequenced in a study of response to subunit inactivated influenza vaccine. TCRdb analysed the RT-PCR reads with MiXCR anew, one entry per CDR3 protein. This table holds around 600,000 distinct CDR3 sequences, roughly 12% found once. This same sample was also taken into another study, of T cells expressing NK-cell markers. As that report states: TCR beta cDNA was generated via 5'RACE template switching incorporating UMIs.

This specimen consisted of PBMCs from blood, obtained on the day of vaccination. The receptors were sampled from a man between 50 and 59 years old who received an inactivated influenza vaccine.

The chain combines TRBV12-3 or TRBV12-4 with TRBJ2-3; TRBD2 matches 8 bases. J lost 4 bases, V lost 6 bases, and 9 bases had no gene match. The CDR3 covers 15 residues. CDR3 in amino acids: CASSRPGLVADTQYF. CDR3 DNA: TGTGCCAGCAGCCGTCCGGGACTAGTTGCAGATACGCAGTATTTT.

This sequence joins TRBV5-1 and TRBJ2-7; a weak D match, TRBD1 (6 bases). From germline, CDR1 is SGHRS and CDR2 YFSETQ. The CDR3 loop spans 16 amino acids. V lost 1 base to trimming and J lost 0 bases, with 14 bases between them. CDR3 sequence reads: CASSLWKTDSSYEQYF. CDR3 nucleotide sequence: TGCGCCAGCAGCTTGTGGAAAACGGACAGCTCCTACGAGCAGTACTTC. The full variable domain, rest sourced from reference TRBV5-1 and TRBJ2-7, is KAGVTQTPRYLIKTRGQQVTLSCSPISGHRSVSWYQQTPGQGLQFLFEYFSETQRNKGNFPGRFSGRQFSNSRSEMNVSTLELGDSALYLCASSLWKTDSSYEQYFGPGTRLTVT.

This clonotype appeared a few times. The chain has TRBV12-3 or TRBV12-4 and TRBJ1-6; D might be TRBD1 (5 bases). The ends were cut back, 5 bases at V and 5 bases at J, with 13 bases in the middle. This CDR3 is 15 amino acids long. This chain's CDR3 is CASSVTTGHNSPLHF. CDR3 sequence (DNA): TGTGCCAGCAGTGTTACAACGGGGCATAATTCACCCCTCCACTTT.

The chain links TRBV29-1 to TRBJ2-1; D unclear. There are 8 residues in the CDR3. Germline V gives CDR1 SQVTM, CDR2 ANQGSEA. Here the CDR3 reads CSTGEQFF. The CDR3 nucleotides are TGCAGTACCGGTGAGCAGTTCTTC.

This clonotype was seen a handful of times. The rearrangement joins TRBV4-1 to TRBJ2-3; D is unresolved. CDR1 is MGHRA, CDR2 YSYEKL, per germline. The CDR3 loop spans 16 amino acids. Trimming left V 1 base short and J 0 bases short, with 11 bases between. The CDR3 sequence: CASSQAQSHSTDTQYF. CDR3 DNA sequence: TGCGCCAGCAGCCAAGCGCAAAGTCATAGCACAGATACGCAGTATTTT.

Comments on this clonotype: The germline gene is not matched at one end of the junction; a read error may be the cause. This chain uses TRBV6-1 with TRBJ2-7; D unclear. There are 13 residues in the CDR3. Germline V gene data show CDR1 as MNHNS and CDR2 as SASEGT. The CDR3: CASNEGRTYEQYF. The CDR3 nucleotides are TGTGCCAGCAATGAAGGCCGTACCTACGAGCAGTACTTC.

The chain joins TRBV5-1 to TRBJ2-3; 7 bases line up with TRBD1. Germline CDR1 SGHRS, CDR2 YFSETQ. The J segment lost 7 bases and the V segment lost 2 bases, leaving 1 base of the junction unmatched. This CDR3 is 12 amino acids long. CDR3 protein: CASSLQGNTQYF. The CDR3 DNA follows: TGCGCCAGCAGCTTACAGGGGAATACGCAGTATTTT.

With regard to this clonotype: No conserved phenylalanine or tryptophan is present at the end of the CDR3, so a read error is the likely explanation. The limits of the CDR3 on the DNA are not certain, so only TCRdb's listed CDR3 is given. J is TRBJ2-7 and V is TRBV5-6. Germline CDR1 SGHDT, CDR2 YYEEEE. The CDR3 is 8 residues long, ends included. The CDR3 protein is CASSFEPN.

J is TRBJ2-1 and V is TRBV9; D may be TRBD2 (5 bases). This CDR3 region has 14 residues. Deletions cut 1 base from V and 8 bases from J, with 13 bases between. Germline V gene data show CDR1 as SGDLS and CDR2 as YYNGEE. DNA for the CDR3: TGTGCCAGCAGCGTACCGGGGTTTAGCGATGAGCAGTTCTTC. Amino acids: CASSVPGFSDEQFF.

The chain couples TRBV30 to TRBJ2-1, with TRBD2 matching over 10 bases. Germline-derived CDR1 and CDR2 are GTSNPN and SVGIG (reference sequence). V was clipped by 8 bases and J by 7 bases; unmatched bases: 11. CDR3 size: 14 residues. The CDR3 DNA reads TGTGCCGCCAGAAGGACTAGCGGAACTAATGAGCAGTTCTTC. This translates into CAARRTSGTNEQFF.

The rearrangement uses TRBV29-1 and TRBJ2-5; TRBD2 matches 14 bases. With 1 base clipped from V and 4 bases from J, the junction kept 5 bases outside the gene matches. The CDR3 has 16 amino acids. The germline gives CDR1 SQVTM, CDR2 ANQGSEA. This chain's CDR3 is CSVEGLAGGPGETQYF. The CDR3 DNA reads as TGCAGCGTTGAAGGACTAGCGGGAGGGCCTGGAGAGACCCAGTACTTC.

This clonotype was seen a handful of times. The CDR3 nucleotides are TGCAGTGCTACCCGGACTAGCCAGCCAGAGACCCAGTACTTC. It is translated as CSATRTSQPETQYF. The genes are TRBV20-1 and TRBJ2-5; TRBD2 matches 8 bases. J lost 4 bases, V lost 4 bases, and 8 bases had no gene match. The CDR3 has 14 amino acids. In germline, CDR1 is DFQATT, CDR2 SNEGSKA (reference sequence).

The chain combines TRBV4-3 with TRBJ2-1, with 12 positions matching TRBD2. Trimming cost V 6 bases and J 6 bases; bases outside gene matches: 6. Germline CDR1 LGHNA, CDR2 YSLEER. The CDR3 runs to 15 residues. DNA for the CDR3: TGCGCCAGCAGTCCTAGCGGGAGGGCCTCCAATGAGCAGTTCTTC. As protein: CASSPSGRASNEQFF.

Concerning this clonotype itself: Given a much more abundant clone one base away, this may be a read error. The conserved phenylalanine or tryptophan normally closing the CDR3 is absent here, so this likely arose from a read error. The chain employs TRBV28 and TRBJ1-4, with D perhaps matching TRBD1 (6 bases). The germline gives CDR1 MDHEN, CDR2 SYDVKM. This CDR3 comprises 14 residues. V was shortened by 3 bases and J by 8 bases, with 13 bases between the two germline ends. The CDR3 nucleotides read TGTGCCAGCAGTTTGCAGGGGCGCTGGGAAAAACTGTTTTCT. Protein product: CASSLQGRWEKLFS.

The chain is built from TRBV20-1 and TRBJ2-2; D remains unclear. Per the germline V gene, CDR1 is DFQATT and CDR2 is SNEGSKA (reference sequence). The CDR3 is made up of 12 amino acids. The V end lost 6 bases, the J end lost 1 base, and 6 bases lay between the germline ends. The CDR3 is CSAAGNTGELFF. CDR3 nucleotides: TGCAGTGCAGCAGGGAACACCGGGGAGCTGTTTTTT.

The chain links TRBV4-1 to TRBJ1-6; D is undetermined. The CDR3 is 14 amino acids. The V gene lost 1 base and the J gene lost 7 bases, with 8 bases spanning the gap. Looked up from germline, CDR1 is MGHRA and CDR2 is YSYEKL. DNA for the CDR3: TGCGCCAGCAGCCAAGTGGCTGTAAATTCACCCCTCCACTTT. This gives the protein CASSQVAVNSPLHF.

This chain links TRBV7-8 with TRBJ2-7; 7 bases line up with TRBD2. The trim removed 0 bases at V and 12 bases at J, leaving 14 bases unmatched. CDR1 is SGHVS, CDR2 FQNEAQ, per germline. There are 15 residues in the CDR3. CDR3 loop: CASSLAGGPLTLGYF. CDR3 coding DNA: TGTGCCAGCAGCTTAGCGGGAGGGCCCCTAACATTGGGGTACTTC.

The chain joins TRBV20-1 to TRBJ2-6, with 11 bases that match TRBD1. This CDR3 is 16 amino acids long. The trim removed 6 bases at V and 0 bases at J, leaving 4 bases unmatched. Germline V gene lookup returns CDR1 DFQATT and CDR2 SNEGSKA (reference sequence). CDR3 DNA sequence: TGCAGTGCGCGGACAGGGGGCAGCTCTGGGGCCAACGTCCTGACTTTC. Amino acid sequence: CSARTGGSSGANVLTF.

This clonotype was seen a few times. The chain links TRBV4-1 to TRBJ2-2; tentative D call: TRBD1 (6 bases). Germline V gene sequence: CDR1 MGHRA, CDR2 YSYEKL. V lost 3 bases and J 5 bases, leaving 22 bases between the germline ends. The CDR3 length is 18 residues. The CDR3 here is CASSQYPRGRPLTGELFF. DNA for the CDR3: TGCGCCAGCAGCCAGTACCCCAGGGGTCGGCCATTAACCGGGGAGCTGTTTTTT.

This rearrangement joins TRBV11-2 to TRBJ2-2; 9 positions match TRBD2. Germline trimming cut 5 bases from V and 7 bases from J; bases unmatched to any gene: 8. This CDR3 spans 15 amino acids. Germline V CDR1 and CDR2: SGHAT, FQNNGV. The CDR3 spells CASSLTAGGGGELFF. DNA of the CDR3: TGTGCCAGCAGCCTGACAGCGGGGGGTGGCGGGGAGCTGTTTTTT.

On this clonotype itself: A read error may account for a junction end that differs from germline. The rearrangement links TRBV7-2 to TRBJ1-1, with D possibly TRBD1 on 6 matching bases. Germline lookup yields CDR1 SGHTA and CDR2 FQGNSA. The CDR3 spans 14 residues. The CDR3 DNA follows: TGCGCCAGCAGCTTACGGGGGGCTAACACTGAAGCTTTCTTT. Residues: CASSLRGANTEAFF. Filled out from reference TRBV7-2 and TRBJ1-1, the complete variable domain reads GAGVSQSPSNKVTEKGKDVELRCDPISGHTALYWYRQSLGQGLEFLIYFQGNSAPDKSGLPSDRFSAERTGGSVSTLTIQRTQQEDSAVYLCASSLRGANTEAFFGQGTRLTVV.

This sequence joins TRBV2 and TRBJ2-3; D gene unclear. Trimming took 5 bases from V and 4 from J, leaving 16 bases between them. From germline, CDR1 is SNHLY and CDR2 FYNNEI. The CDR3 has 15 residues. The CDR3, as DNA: TGTGCCAGCAGTCTGGCCCCCCTCCCTTCAGATACGCAGTATTTT. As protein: CASSLAPLPSDTQYF.

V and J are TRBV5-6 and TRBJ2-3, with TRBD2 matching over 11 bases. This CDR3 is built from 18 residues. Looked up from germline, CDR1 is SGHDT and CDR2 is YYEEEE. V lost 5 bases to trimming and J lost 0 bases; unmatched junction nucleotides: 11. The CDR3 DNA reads TGTGCCAGCAGTCTTCTTTTTGGGACTAGCGGTAGCACAGATACGCAGTATTTT. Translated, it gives CASSLLFGTSGSTDTQYF.